The sequence of this TCR beta chain was determined in a study of vaccination and CD4 T cells after COVID-19. Looking at the study overall: Two of the convalescents were Hispanic, and the group consisted of six males and four females.

Noted treatment: approximately 10-day PBMC culture with coronavirus spike peptide pools or control peptides (ViraFEST assay). In the case of this clonotype: The antigen is not known.

Germline lookup yields CDR1 SGHNT and CDR2 YYREEE (reference sequence). J was trimmed by 5 bases and V by 2 bases; bases with no gene match: 6. The CDR3 length is 14 residues. Sequenced with the Oncomine TCR Beta short-read assay was DNA taken from cultured CD4+ T cells. One entry per CDR3 protein, called by TCRdb with MiXCR from the PCR reads. The data show around 17,000 distinct CDR3 sequences, roughly three fifths seen once. The specimen was CD4+ T cells from blood, cultured in vitro. The V call is TRBV5-4, the J call TRBJ1-1, with 7 bases lining up with TRBD1. The source is a human donor who had recovered from COVID-19. The DNA for the CDR3 is TGTGCCAGCAGCTTAACAGGGGATCGGACTGAAGCTTTCTTT. Protein sequence: CASSLTGDRTEAFF. Combining the CDR3 with reference TRBV5-4 and TRBJ1-1 gives the whole variable domain ETGVTQSPTHLIKTRGQQVTLRCSSQSGHNTVSWYQQALGQGPQFIFQYYREEENGRGNFPPRFSGLQFPNYSSELNVNALELDDSALYLCASSLTGDRTEAFFGQGTRLTVV.